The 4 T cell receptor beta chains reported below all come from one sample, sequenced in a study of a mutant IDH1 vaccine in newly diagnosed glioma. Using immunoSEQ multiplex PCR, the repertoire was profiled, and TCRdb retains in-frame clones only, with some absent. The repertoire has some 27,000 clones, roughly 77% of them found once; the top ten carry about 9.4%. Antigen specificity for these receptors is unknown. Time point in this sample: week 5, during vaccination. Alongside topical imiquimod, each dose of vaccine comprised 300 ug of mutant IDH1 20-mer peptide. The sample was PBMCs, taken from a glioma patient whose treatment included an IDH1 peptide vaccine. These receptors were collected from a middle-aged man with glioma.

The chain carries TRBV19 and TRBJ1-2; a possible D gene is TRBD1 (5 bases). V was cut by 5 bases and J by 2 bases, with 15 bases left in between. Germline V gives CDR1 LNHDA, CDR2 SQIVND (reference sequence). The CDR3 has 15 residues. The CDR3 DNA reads TGTGCCAGTAGTTTCTCTCAGGGTGAAAACTATGGCTACACCTTC. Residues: CASSFSQGENYGYTF.

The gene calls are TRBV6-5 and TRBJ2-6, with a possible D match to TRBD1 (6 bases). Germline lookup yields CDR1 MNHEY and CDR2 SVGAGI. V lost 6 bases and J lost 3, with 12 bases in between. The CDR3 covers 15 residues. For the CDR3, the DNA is TGTGCCAGCAGCACCTCAGGGGATGGGGCCAACGTCCTGACTTTC. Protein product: CASSTSGDGANVLTF.

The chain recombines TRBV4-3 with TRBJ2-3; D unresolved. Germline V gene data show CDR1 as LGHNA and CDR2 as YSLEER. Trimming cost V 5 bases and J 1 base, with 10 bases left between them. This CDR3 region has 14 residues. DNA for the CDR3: TGCGCCAGCAGCTTTACTGTGGGCACAGATACGCAGTATTTT. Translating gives CASSFTVGTDTQYF.

The DNA for the CDR3 is TGTGCCAGCAGCTTGCACGCTAGCGGGGTGAACACCGGGGAGCTGTTTTTT. This codes for CASSLHASGVNTGELFF. The J gene is TRBJ2-2, the V gene TRBV7-2; TRBD2 matches 9 bases. Germline V CDR1 and CDR2: SGHTA, FQGNSA. V was clipped by 3 bases and J by 1 base; unmatched bases: 6. The CDR3 loop spans 17 amino acids.